These 28 T cell receptor beta chains share one sample of origin, sequenced in a study of beta chain features in type 1 diabetes. Overall study results and limits: People with Type 1 diabetes carried modestly yet significantly shorter TCRB CDR3s in all four CD4+ subsets.

These receptors have no identified antigens. The entirety of the isolated RNA underwent reverse transcription, so expressed TCRB transcripts were sequenced. Using immunoSEQ multiplex PCR, the repertoire was profiled, and TCRdb retains in-frame clones only, with some absent. The table has hundreds of thousands of clones, 10% to 15% seen once. Sample: naive CD4+ T cells from blood. The receptors derive from a woman aged 18-29 years with type 1 diabetes.

This clone was seen only a few times. The chain couples TRBV9 to TRBJ2-5, with TRBD2 as a possible D gene (5 bases). The V and J ends lost 1 base and 1 base respectively, with 17 bases between them. CDR3 length equals 17 residues. CDR1 is SGDLS, CDR2 YYNGEE, per germline. This chain's CDR3 is CASSVYPSRLAQETQYF. The CDR3 DNA reads as TGTGCCAGCAGCGTATACCCCTCAAGGCTAGCCCAAGAGACCCAGTACTTC.

This clone was seen only a few times. This rearrangement joins TRBV28 to TRBJ2-7, with D maybe TRBD2 (5 bases). This CDR3 is built from 12 residues. V gave up 5 bases and J gave up 3 bases, with 8 bases separating them. CDR1 and CDR2 (germline): MDHEN, SYDVKM. In DNA form, the CDR3 reads TGTGCCAGCAGTGCGAGCGGCTACGAGCAGTACTTC. Translation gives CASSASGYEQYF. The variable domain in full, with the rest retrieved from reference TRBV28 and TRBJ2-7, is DVKVTQSSRYLVKRTGEKVFLECVQDMDHENMFWYRQDPGLGLRLIYFSYDVKMKEKGDIPEGYSVSREKKERFSLILESASTNQTSMYLCASSASGYEQYFGPGTRLTVT.

This clone turned up a few times. The V and J genes are TRBV4-1 and TRBJ2-3; the match to TRBD2 covers 9 bases. CDR1 and CDR2 (germline): MGHRA, YSYEKL. V gave up 5 bases and J gave up 2 bases; unmatched junction bases: 11. The CDR3 loop spans 17 amino acids. CDR3 sequence (DNA): TGCGCCAGCAGCAGTCCCGGGACTAGCCCCAACACAGATACGCAGTATTTT. Translation gives CASSSPGTSPNTDTQYF.

The rearrangement joins TRBV7-9 to TRBJ2-1, with 8 bases matching TRBD2. The trim removed 2 bases at V and 2 bases at J, leaving 5 bases unmatched. CDR1 is SEHNR, CDR2 FQNEAQ, per germline (reference sequence). The CDR3 length is 16 residues. The chain's CDR3 is CASSLYRLATYNEQFF. CDR3 bases: TGTGCCAGCAGCTTATACCGACTAGCGACCTACAATGAGCAGTTCTTC.

V and J are TRBV6-6 and TRBJ1-6; 8 bases fit TRBD1. CDR3 length equals 15 residues. V was pared by 0 bases and J by 7 bases, with 2 bases of the junction left unmatched. The germline gives CDR1 MNHNY, CDR2 SVGAGI (reference sequence). CDR3 nucleotide sequence: TGTGCCAGCAGTTACTCGGACAGGGCCAATTCACCCCTCCACTTT. Protein sequence: CASSYSDRANSPLHF.

This clone was observed a handful of times. The chain links TRBV11-2 to TRBJ2-7; 7 bases agree with TRBD2. The germline V gene encodes CDR1 SGHAT and CDR2 FQNNGV. The CDR3 has 15 amino acids. V was pared by 1 base and J by 4 bases, with 7 bases of the junction left unmatched. The CDR3 region has the DNA TGTGCCAGCAGCTTAGGTGCTAGCGGAATTTACGAGCAGTACTTC. This translates into CASSLGASGIYEQYF.

The V call is TRBV7-8, the J call TRBJ2-1, with 9 bases that match TRBD2. Per germline, CDR1 SGHVS and CDR2 FQNEAQ. Unmatched junction bases numbered 4, after V lost 1 base and J lost 3 bases. The CDR3 runs 16 residues. CDR3 amino acids: CASSLVGSGSYNEQFF. CDR3 DNA sequence: TGTGCCAGCAGCTTAGTAGGTAGCGGGAGCTACAATGAGCAGTTCTTC.

A note on this clone: Other DNA sequences in this specimen translate into the identical CDR3. The chain uses TRBV5-6 and TRBJ2-1; TRBD2 agrees at 7 bases. Germline V gives CDR1 SGHDT, CDR2 YYEEEE. This CDR3 region has 11 residues. V dropped 4 bases and J dropped 9; count of bases not matched to a gene: 1. The CDR3 DNA is TGTGCCAGCAGCCTAGCGGTTGAGCAGTTCTTC. Translating gives CASSLAVEQFF.

CDR3 protein: CASRDPGHSYNEQFF. The DNA of the CDR3 is TGTGCCAGCAGGGACCCGGGACACTCGTACAATGAGCAGTTCTTC. This chain connects TRBV25-1 to TRBJ2-1; tentatively, D is TRBD1 (6 bases). V was shortened by 6 bases and J by 4 bases, with 16 bases between the two germline ends. Germline CDR1 is MGHDK and CDR2 is SYGVNS. The CDR3 totals 15 residues.

CDR3 sequence: CASSAPGTGRETQYF. CDR3 nucleotide sequence: TGTGCCAGCAGCGCTCCCGGGACAGGGCGGGAGACCCAGTACTTC. The rearrangement joins TRBV7-9 to TRBJ2-5; 9 bases match TRBD1. This CDR3 has 15 residues. Germline CDR1 is SEHNR and CDR2 is FQNEAQ (reference sequence). The V and J ends lost 5 bases and 5 bases, in that order; junction bases with no gene match: 9.

The chain recombines TRBV5-1 with TRBJ1-1; D is possibly TRBD1 (6 bases). Germline V gene sequence: CDR1 SGHRS, CDR2 YFSETQ. The CDR3 is made up of 14 amino acids. Trimming took 4 bases from V and 4 from J, leaving 14 bases between them. The CDR3 nucleotides read TGCGCCAGCAGCATAGCGACAGGCCTCACTGAAGCTTTCTTT. Translated: CASSIATGLTEAFF.

This clone was counted only a few times. The CDR3 sequence is CASTSQGGGRDTQYF. In nucleotides, the CDR3 is TGCGCCAGCACTTCACAGGGCGGGGGGAGAGATACGCAGTATTTT. The genes are TRBV23-1 and TRBJ2-3; 8 bases fit TRBD2. TRBV23-1 is noted as an ORF with a role that remains uncertain. The CDR3 length is 15 residues. V was clipped by 7 bases and J by 5 bases; unmatched bases: 11.

CDR3 in amino acids: CASSPLAGGQETQYF. The CDR3 region has the DNA TGTGCCAGTAGCCCGCTAGCGGGAGGCCAAGAGACCCAGTACTTC. The rearrangement links TRBV19 to TRBJ2-5, with 11 bases fitting TRBD2. Germline V lookup: CDR1 LNHDA, CDR2 SQIVND (reference sequence). J was trimmed by 1 base and V by 6 bases; bases with no gene match: 4. This CDR3 has 15 residues.

The chain uses TRBV5-1 and TRBJ2-7; D may be TRBD2 (5 bases). V was shortened by 0 bases and J by 5 bases, with 12 bases between the two germline ends. CDR1 and CDR2 (germline): SGHRS, YFSETQ. This CDR3 spans 14 amino acids. CDR3 sequence: CASSLAPSRDEQYF. CDR3 nucleotides: TGCGCCAGCAGCTTGGCGCCCTCGCGGGACGAGCAGTACTTC.

The genes are TRBV28 and TRBJ2-7, with D perhaps TRBD2 (6 bases). The V gene lost 7 bases and the J gene lost 2 bases, with 18 bases spanning the gap. CDR1 is MDHEN, CDR2 SYDVKM, per germline. The CDR3 spans 15 residues. The CDR3 DNA reads as TGTGCCAGCATCCCCTCGGGAGAAGGGACCTACGAGCAGTACTTC. This sequence encodes CASIPSGEGTYEQYF.

This clone was observed a handful of times. V is TRBV4-2 and J is TRBJ2-7; D call uncertain. V dropped 0 bases and J dropped 3 bases, with 12 bases sitting between them. Germline loops: CDR1 LGHNA, CDR2 YNFKEQ. This CDR3 is 15 amino acids long. The CDR3 loop is CASSQDGVGYYEQYF. The CDR3 DNA reads as TGTGCCAGCAGCCAAGATGGAGTTGGGTACTACGAGCAGTACTTC.

This sequence joins TRBV29-1 and TRBJ1-3, with 8 bases matching TRBD1. The CDR3 runs 15 residues. J gave up 0 bases and V 6 bases, and 7 bases lay outside the gene matches. Germline assignment: CDR1 SQVTM and CDR2 ANQGSEA. CDR3 DNA sequence: TGCAGCGTGACAGGGGATCACTTCTCTGGAAACACCATATATTTT. As protein: CSVTGDHFSGNTIYF.

The chain links TRBV28 to TRBJ2-2; 8 bases fit TRBD2. V dropped 3 bases and J dropped 7; count of bases not matched to a gene: 16. Per germline, CDR1 MDHEN and CDR2 SYDVKM. The CDR3 spans 18 residues. The CDR3 loop reads CASSLTGLGGRNGGELFF. The CDR3 DNA reads as TGTGCCAGCAGTTTGACGGGGCTTGGCGGGAGGAACGGCGGGGAGCTGTTTTTT.

This clone occurred a few times. V usage is TRBV12-5 and J usage is TRBJ2-1; D uncertain. The CDR3 has 12 amino acids. Germline CDR1 LGHNT, CDR2 FRNRAP. With 1 base removed from V and 5 bases from J, the gap between germline ends came to 3 bases. The CDR3 DNA reads as TGTGCTAGTGGTTTGGGCGACAATGAGCAGTTCTTC. Amino acid sequence: CASGLGDNEQFF.

This sequence joins TRBV18 and TRBJ2-5, with D maybe TRBD1 (6 bases). Germline assignment: CDR1 KGHSH and CDR2 LQKENI. With 6 bases removed from V and 1 base from J, the gap between germline ends came to 15 bases. This CDR3 is 15 amino acids long. Written as DNA, the CDR3 is TGTGCCAGCTCCGCAGGTATAGGGGGCCAAGAGACCCAGTACTTC. Its protein is CASSAGIGGQETQYF.

The rearrangement uses TRBV5-1 and TRBJ2-4; a weak D match, TRBD1 (5 bases). V lost 6 bases and J lost 1, with 14 bases in between. The germline CDR1 and CDR2 sequences are SGHRS and YFSETQ. The CDR3 has 15 amino acids. The CDR3 nucleotides read TGCGCCAGCACCAAGACAGCCGGCGCCAAAAACATTCAGTACTTC. Protein sequence: CASTKTAGAKNIQYF.

This clone came up a few times. The V call is TRBV25-1, the J call TRBJ2-7; a weak D match, TRBD2 (5 bases). V was clipped by 8 bases and J by 2 bases, with 13 bases between them. The CDR3 length is 13 residues. Germline loops: CDR1 MGHDK, CDR2 SYGVNS. The CDR3 loop is CASARSGTYEQYF. In DNA, the CDR3 is TGTGCCAGCGCTCGTTCGGGGACCTACGAGCAGTACTTC.

This clone occurred a few times. The chain links TRBV7-2 to TRBJ1-1; no reliable D call. Trimming left V 1 base short and J 1 base short, with 4 bases between. The CDR3 sequence is 13 residues long. Looked up from germline, CDR1 is SGHTA and CDR2 is FQGNSA. CDR3 nucleotides: TGTGCCAGCAGCTTAGGTAGGAACACTGAAGCTTTCTTT. Translation: CASSLGRNTEAFF.

In its sample, this clone was seen a few times. CDR3 in amino acids: CAIRGHQIDNYGYTF. The CDR3 nucleotides read TGTGCCATCAGGGGACACCAAATTGATAACTATGGCTACACCTTC. The chain is built from TRBV10-3 and TRBJ1-2, with D possibly matching TRBD1 (6 bases). Trimming cost V 6 bases and J 1 base, with 15 bases left between them. Germline loops: CDR1 ENHRY, CDR2 SYGVKD. The CDR3 loop spans 15 amino acids.

This clone was picked up a small number of times. The chain joins TRBV4-1 to TRBJ1-5; no clear D gene. Trimming took off 4 bases at V and 0 bases at J, with 7 bases between the two ends. Germline V lookup: CDR1 MGHRA, CDR2 YSYEKL. The CDR3 is made up of 14 amino acids. This CDR3 is CASSPPYSNQPQHF. The CDR3 DNA is TGCGCCAGCAGCCCTCCCTATAGCAATCAGCCCCAGCATTTT.

This clone was counted only a few times. This sequence joins TRBV7-3 and TRBJ1-1, with TRBD1 matching 9 bases. This CDR3 has 14 residues. CDR1 and CDR2 from the germline V gene are SGHTA and FQGTGA. J gave up 10 bases and V 5 bases, and 11 bases lay outside the gene matches. DNA for the CDR3: TGTGCCAGCAGCCCGCGCCGGGACAGGGAAGGAGCTTTCTTT. Its translation: CASSPRRDREGAFF.

This rearrangement joins TRBV19 to TRBJ1-5, with TRBD1 matching 7 bases. The CDR3 contains 16 residues. V dropped 5 bases and J dropped 3; count of bases not matched to a gene: 10. CDR1 is LNHDA, CDR2 SQIVND, per germline (reference sequence). Here the CDR3 reads CASSLRPGQPNQPQHF. In DNA, the CDR3 is TGTGCCAGTAGTTTGCGACCGGGACAGCCCAATCAGCCCCAGCATTTT.

This clone was counted between two and nine times. J is TRBJ1-1 and V is TRBV5-1; D call uncertain. The V and J ends lost 3 bases and 1 base respectively, with 13 bases between them. The CDR3 runs 15 residues. Germline CDR1 is SGHRS and CDR2 is YFSETQ. The CDR3 region has the DNA TGCGCCAGCAGCTACGGGGAGTTGGAGAACACTGAAGCTTTCTTT. It codes for CASSYGELENTEAFF.